This TCR beta chain was documented in a study of cytomegalovirus exposure and HLA in healthy donors. Across the whole study: The 100 million to 120 million unique TCR beta sequences, from about 179 million T cells, were found by an earlier analysis. Study-wide results and limits: Immune exposure data for these donors was limited to CMV serostatus. A later analysis linked 15,000 to 20,000 TCR beta sequences to HLA alleles at 0.05 false discovery rate.

Remarks on this clone: Its antigen is still unknown.

Primers: 60 Vbeta forward and 13 Jbeta reverse. Sequencing used immunoSEQ multiplex PCR; TCRdb keeps in-frame clones, though not all of them. The sample lists 150,000 to 200,000 clones, roughly 81% seen once, with about 4.9% in the top ten. The CDR3 length is 17 residues. From germline, CDR1 is SGHNT and CDR2 YENEEA. V lost 5 bases and J 9 bases, leaving 23 bases between the germline ends. Sequencing input: PBMCs. This sequence joins TRBV11-3 and TRBJ1-6; D might be TRBD1 (6 bases). This TCR came from a girl between 10 and 17 years old in good health and CMV-seropositive. The DNA of the CDR3 is TGTGCCAGCAGCGACAGGAGTCAATATCGATGGGGTTCACCCCTCCACTTT. This encodes CASSDRSQYRWGSPLHF.